This T cell receptor (beta chain) was recovered during a study of beta chain features in type 1 diabetes. Study-wide results and limits: There was no resolution here of whether HLA type influences TCRB rearrangement. TCRB CDR3s were moderately but significantly shorter in Type 1 diabetes patients in all four CD4+ subsets.

Sequenced material consisted of expressed TCRB transcripts (all of the isolated RNA was reverse transcribed). Deep immunoSEQ sequencing covered naive, central memory and regulatory T cell samples. Sequenced by immunoSEQ multiplex PCR; TCRdb stores in-frame clones only, minus some. The data hold roughly 400,000 clones, with 9.6% observed a single time. CDR3 length equals 21 residues. Germline V gene data show CDR1 as LGHNA and CDR2 as YSLEER. V gave up 0 bases and J gave up 7 bases; unmatched junction bases: 20. This clone was observed a few times. The antigen is undetermined. This sequence originates from a man aged 30 to 39 with type 1 diabetes. The source material was central memory CD4+ T cells from blood. The chain carries TRBV4-3 and TRBJ2-4; the match to TRBD1 covers 11 bases. The CDR3 reads CASSQDIYGGQGAPRRNIQYF. The CDR3 DNA reads TGCGCCAGCAGCCAAGATATCTACGGTGGACAGGGGGCGCCCCGAAGGAACATTCAGTACTTC.